Detailed here is one T cell receptor (beta chain). As yet, its antigen is unknown. The data originate from a study of T cell responses to AZD1222 COVID-19 vaccine. The study's findings and limits: Rises in breadth and depth of Spike-specific TCRs came after two AZD1222 doses. The study found vaccine-associated CD4 TCRs spanning spike, dominant at 160-218 and 743-854. Donors were mostly white British, more females; clonal diversity possibly underestimated.

Trimming removed 4 bases from V and 4 bases from J; junction bases left unmatched: 6. The CDR3 totals 14 residues. Germline assignment: CDR1 SGHKS and CDR2 YYEKEE (reference sequence). The method was immunoSEQ multiplex PCR; TCRdb's version includes in-frame clones alone and lacks a portion of them. The table shows roughly 190,000 clones, with 80% to 95% occurring only once. This sequence was found in an adult who received the AZD1222 COVID-19 vaccine. V gene TRBV5-5 combines with J gene TRBJ2-7; the match to TRBD1 covers 9 bases. The material sequenced was peripheral blood, taken 28 days after the second AZD1222 dose. The CDR3 nucleotides are TGTGCCAGCAGCCCGGGACAGGGTGGTTACGAGCAGTACTTC. Translated: CASSPGQGGYEQYF.